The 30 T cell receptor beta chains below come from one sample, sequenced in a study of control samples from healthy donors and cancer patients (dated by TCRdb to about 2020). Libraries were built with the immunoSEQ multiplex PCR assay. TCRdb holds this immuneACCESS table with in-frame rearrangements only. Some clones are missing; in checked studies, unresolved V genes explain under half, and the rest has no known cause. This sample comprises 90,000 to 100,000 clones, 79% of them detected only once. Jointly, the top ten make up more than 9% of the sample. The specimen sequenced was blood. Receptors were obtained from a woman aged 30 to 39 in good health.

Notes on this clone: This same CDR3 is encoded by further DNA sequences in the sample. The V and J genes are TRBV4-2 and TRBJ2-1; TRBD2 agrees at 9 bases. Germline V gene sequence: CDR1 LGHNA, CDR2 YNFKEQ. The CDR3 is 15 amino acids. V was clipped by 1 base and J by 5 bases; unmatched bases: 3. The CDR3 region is CASSQGLAGNNEQFF. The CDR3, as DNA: TGTGCCAGCAGCCAAGGGCTAGCGGGAAACAATGAGCAGTTCTTC.

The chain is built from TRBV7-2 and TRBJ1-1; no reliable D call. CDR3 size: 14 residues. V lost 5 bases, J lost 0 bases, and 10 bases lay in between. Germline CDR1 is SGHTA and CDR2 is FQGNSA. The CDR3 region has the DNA TGTGCCAGCAGCCCGGGGAGCATGAACACTGAAGCTTTCTTT. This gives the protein CASSPGSMNTEAFF.

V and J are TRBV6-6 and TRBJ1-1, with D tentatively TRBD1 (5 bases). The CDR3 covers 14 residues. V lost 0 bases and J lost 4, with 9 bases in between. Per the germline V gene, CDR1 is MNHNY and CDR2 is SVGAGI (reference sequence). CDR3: CASSYSNRGTEAFF. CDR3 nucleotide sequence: TGTGCCAGCAGTTACTCTAATAGGGGCACTGAAGCTTTCTTT.

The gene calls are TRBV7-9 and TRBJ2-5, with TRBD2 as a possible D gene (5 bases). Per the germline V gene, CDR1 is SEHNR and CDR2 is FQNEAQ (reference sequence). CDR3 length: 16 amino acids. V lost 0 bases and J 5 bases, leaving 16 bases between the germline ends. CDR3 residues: CASSLASTRFRETQYF. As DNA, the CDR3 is TGTGCCAGCAGCTTAGCGAGCACTAGATTCCGCGAGACCCAGTACTTC.

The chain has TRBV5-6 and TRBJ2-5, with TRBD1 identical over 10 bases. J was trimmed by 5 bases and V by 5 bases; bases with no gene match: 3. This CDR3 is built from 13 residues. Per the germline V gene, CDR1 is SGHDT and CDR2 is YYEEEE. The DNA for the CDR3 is TGTGCCAGCAGTGACAGGGGGCGCGAGACCCAGTACTTC. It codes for CASSDRGRETQYF.

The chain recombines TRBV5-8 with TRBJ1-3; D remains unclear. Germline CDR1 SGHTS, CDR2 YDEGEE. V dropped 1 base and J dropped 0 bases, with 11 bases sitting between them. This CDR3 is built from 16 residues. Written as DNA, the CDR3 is TGTGCCAGCAGCTTGCCCGCGACGAGCTCTGGAAACACCATATATTTT. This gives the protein CASSLPATSSGNTIYF. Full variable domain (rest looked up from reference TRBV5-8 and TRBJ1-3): EAGVTQSPTHLIKTRGQQATLRCSPISGHTSVYWYQQALGLGLQFLLWYDEGEERNRGNFPPRFSGRQFPNYSSELNVNALELEDSALYLCASSLPATSSGNTIYFGEGSWLTVV.

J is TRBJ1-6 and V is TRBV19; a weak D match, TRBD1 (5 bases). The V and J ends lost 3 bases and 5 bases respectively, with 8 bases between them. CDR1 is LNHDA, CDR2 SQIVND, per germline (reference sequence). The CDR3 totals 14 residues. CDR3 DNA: TGTGCCAGTAGTATGGGACCGGATAATTCACCCCTCCACTTT. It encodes CASSMGPDNSPLHF.

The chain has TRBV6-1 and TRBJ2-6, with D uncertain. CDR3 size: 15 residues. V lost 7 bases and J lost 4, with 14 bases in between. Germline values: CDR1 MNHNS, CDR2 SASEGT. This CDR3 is CASNKQSFGANVLTF. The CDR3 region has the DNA TGTGCCAGCAATAAGCAGAGTTTCGGGGCCAACGTCCTGACTTTC.

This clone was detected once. CDR3 DNA sequence: TGTGCCAGCAGTTACGCGGGGGTAGGCTACGAGCAGTACTTC. As protein: CASSYAGVGYEQYF. This chain uses TRBV6-2 or TRBV6-3 with TRBJ2-7; 7 bases are shared with TRBD2. CDR3 length equals 14 residues. V shed 2 bases and J 3 bases; nucleotides not matched to a gene: 4. CDR1 is MNHEY, CDR2 SVGEGT, per germline.

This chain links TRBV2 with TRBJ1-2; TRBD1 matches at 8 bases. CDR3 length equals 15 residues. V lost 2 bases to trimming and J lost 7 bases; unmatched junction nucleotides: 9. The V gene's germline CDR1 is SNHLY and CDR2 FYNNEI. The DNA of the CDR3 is TGTGCCAGCAGTGAAATTCTACAGGGGGAGAGTGGCTACACCTTC. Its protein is CASSEILQGESGYTF. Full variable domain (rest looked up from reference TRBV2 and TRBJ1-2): EPEVTQTPSHQVTQMGQEVILRCVPISNHLYFYWYRQILGQKVEFLVSFYNNEISEKSEIFDDQFSVERPDGSNFTLKIRSTKLEDSAMYFCASSEILQGESGYTFGSGTRLTVV.

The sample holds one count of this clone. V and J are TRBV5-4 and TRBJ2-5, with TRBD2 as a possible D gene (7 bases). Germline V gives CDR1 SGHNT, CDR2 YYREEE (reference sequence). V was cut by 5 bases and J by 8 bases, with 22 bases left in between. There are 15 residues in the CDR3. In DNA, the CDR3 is TGTGCCAGCAGACTGGCAGGTGGGGGGGACACAACCCAGTACTTC. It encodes CASRLAGGGDTTQYF. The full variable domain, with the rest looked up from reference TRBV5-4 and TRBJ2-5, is ETGVTQSPTHLIKTRGQQVTLRCSSQSGHNTVSWYQQALGQGPQFIFQYYREEENGRGNFPPRFSGLQFPNYSSELNVNALELDDSALYLCASRLAGGGDTTQYFGPGTRLLVL.

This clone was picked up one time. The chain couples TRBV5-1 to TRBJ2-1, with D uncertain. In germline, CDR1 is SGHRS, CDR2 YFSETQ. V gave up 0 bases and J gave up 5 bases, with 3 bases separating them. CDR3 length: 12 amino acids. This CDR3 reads CASSLADNEQFF. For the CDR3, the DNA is TGCGCCAGCAGCTTGGCTGACAATGAGCAGTTCTTC.

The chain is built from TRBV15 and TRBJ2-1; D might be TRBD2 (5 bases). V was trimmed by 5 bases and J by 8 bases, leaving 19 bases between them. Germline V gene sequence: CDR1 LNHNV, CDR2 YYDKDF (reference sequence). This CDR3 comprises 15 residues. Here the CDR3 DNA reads TGTGCCACCAGCCCACGTCCACAACTAGGTTATGAGCAGTTCTTC. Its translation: CATSPRPQLGYEQFF.

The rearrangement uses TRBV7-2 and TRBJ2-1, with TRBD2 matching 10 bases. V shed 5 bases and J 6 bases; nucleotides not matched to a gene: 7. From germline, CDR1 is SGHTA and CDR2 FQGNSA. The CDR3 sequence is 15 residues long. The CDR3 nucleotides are TGTGCCAGCAGCCAAAGCGGGGGGGTACGCAATGAGCAGTTCTTC. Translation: CASSQSGGVRNEQFF.

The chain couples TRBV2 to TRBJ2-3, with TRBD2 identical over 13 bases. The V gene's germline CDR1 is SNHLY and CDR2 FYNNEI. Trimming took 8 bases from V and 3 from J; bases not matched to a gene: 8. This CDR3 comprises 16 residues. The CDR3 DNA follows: TGTGCCAGCTGCAAGACTAGCGGGGGGCCTACAGATACGCAGTATTTT. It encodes CASCKTSGGPTDTQYF.

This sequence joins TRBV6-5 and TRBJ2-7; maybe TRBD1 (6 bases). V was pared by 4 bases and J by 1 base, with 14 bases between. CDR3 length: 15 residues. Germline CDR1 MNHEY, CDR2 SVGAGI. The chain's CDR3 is CASSLQGTSSYEQYF. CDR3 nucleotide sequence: TGTGCCAGCAGTTTACAGGGTACAAGTTCCTACGAGCAGTACTTC.

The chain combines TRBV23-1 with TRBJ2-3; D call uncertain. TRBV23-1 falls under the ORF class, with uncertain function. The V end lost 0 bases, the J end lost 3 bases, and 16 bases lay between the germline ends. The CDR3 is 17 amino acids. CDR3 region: CASSQSLEHSRTDTQYF. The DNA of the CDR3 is TGCGCCAGCAGTCAATCGTTGGAACACTCGAGGACAGATACGCAGTATTTT.

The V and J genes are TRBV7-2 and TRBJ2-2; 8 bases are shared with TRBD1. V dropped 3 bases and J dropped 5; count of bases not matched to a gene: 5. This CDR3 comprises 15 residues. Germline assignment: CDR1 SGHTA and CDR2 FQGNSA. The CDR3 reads CASSFQTGATGELFF. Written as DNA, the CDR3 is TGTGCCAGCAGCTTTCAGACAGGGGCGACCGGGGAGCTGTTTTTT.

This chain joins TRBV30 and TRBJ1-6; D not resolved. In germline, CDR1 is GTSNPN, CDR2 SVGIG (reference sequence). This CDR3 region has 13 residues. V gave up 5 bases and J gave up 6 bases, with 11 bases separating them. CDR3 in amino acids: CAWGRGPNSPLHF. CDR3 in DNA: TGTGCCTGGGGGCGGGGTCCTAATTCACCCCTCCACTTT.

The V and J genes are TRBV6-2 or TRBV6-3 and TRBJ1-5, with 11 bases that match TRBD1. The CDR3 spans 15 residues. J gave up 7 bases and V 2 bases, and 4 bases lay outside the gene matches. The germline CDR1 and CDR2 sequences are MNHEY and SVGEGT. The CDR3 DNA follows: TGTGCCAGCAGTTACGGGGACAGGGGGTTACAGCCCCAGCATTTT. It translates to CASSYGDRGLQPQHF.

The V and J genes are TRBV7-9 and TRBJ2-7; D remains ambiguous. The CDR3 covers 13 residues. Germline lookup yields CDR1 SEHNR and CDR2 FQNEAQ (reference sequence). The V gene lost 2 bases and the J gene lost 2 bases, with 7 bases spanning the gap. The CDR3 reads CASSLNKAYEQYF. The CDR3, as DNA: TGTGCCAGCAGCTTAAATAAGGCCTACGAGCAGTACTTC. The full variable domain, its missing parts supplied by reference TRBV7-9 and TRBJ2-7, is DTGVSQNPRHKITKRGQNVTFRCDPISEHNRLYWYRQTLGQGPEFLTYFQNEAQLEKSRLLSDRFSAERPKGSFSTLEIQRTEQGDSAMYLCASSLNKAYEQYFGPGTRLTVT.

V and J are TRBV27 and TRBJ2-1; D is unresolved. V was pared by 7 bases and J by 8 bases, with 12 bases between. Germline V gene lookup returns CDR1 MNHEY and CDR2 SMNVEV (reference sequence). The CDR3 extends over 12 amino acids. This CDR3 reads CASTRPPYEQFF. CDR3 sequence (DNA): TGTGCCAGCACAAGACCTCCCTATGAGCAGTTCTTC.

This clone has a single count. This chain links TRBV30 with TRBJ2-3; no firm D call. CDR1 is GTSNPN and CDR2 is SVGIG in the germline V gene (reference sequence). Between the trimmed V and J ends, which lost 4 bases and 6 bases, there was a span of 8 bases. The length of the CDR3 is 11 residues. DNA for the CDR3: TGTGCCTGGACCAGAGGCGATACGCAGTATTTT. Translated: CAWTRGDTQYF. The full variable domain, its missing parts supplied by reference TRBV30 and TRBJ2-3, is SQTIHQWPATLVQPVGSPLSLECTVEGTSNPNLYWYRQAAGRGLQLLFYSVGIGQISSEVPQNLSASRPQDRQFILSSKKLLLSDSGFYLCAWTRGDTQYFGPGTRLTVL.

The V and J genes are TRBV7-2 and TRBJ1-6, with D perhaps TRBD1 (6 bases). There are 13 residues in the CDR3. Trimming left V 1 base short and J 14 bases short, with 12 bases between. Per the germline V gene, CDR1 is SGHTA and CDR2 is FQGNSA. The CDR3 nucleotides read TGTGCCAGCAGCTTAGATGGAAAGGGGGCCCTCCACTTT. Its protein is CASSLDGKGALHF.

The CDR3 region is CSVDGLHNYGYTF. The CDR3 bases are TGCAGCGTTGATGGCCTACATAACTATGGCTACACCTTC. The chain carries TRBV29-1 and TRBJ1-2, with D hard to call. The CDR3 consists of 13 residues. V was trimmed by 3 bases and J by 1 base, leaving 9 bases between them. Looked up from germline, CDR1 is SQVTM and CDR2 is ANQGSEA.

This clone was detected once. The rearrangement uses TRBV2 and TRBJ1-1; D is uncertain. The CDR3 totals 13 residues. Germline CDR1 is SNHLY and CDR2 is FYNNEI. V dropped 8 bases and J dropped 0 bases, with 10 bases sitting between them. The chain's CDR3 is CASLDRLNTEAFF. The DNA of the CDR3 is TGTGCCAGCCTCGATAGGCTGAACACTGAAGCTTTCTTT.

In nucleotides, the CDR3 is TGTGCCAGCAGTGACAGCGCAAACACTGAAGCTTTCTTT. Translated, it gives CASSDSANTEAFF. This rearrangement joins TRBV2 to TRBJ1-1; D remains unclear. Germline CDR1 reads SNHLY; CDR2 reads FYNNEI. The CDR3 is made up of 13 amino acids. Trimming left V 3 bases short and J 2 bases short, with 7 bases between. Together with reference TRBV2 and TRBJ1-1, the CDR3 gives the full variable domain: EPEVTQTPSHQVTQMGQEVILRCVPISNHLYFYWYRQILGQKVEFLVSFYNNEISEKSEIFDDQFSVERPDGSNFTLKIRSTKLEDSAMYFCASSDSANTEAFFGQGTRLTVV.

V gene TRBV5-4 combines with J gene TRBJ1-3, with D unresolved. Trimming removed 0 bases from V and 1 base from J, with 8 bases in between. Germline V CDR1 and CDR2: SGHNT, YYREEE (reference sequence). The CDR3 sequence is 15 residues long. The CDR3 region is CASSLAPRSGNTIYF. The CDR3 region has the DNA TGTGCCAGCAGCTTGGCCCCCAGGTCTGGAAACACCATATATTTT.

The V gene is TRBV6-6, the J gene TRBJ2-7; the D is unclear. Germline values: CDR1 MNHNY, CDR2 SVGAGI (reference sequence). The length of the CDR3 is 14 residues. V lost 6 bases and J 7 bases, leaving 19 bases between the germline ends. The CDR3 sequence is CASSHSSLLREQYF. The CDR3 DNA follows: TGTGCCAGCAGCCACTCTTCTCTCCTGAGGGAGCAGTACTTC.

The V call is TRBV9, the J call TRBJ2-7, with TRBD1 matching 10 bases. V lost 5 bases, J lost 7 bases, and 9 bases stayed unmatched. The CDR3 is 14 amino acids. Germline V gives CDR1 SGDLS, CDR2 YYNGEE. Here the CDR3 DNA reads TGTGCCAGCAGTCATGGGACAGGGGCAAGAGAGCAGTACTTC. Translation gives CASSHGTGAREQYF.